These 31 T cell receptor beta chains were sequenced from one sample in a study of T cell responses to AZD1222 COVID-19 vaccine. Some clones are missing from TCRdb's copy, which holds only in-frame ones; the method was immunoSEQ multiplex PCR. The table records around 180,000 clones, 70% to 90% of them present only once. The sequencing used peripheral blood, collected on day 0 of AZD1222 vaccination. These TCRs come from an adult in good health.

CDR3 DNA sequence: TGTGCCAGCAGCCAGCGCGTGGGGGGACGCTACACCTTC. As protein: CASSQRVGGRYTF. The V and J genes are TRBV3-1 (or the pseudogene TRBV3-2) and TRBJ1-2, with D tentatively TRBD1 (5 bases). Germline CDR1 and CDR2: LGHDT and YNNKEL (reference sequence). V was trimmed by 3 bases and J by 9 bases, leaving 14 bases between them. This CDR3 is 13 amino acids long.

To note about this clone: This sample also contains other DNA sequences that code for the same CDR3. This chain uses TRBV9 with TRBJ2-7; a possible D gene is TRBD2 (6 bases). The CDR3 sequence is 14 residues long. The V gene's germline CDR1 is SGDLS and CDR2 YYNGEE. Trimming shortened V by 4 bases and J by 2 bases, and 13 bases separated the two germline ends. CDR3 region: CASSPSGATYEQYF. The CDR3 bases are TGTGCCAGCAGCCCTTCGGGAGCCACCTACGAGCAGTACTTC.

The chain links TRBV19 to TRBJ1-5; D unresolved. Trimming removed 7 bases at V and 9 bases at J, with 10 bases between. Germline lookup yields CDR1 LNHDA and CDR2 SQIVND (reference sequence). This CDR3 has 11 residues. CDR3 loop: CASKAVGPQHF. The DNA for the CDR3 is TGTGCCAGTAAGGCTGTTGGGCCCCAGCATTTT.

This sequence joins TRBV30 and TRBJ1-1; D may be TRBD1 (5 bases). The CDR3 is 13 residues long. CDR1 and CDR2 (germline): GTSNPN, SVGIG (reference sequence). V shed 1 base and J shed 9 bases, with 15 bases lying between them. CDR3 nucleotide sequence: TGTGCCTGGAGTGGGGAAAGAGGGGCGCAAGCTTTCTTT. It is translated as CAWSGERGAQAFF.

This rearrangement joins TRBV7-4 to TRBJ2-7, with 9 positions matching TRBD1. J was trimmed by 3 bases and V by 3 bases; bases with no gene match: 12. CDR1 is SGHVT and CDR2 is SQSDAQ in the germline V gene. The CDR3 totals 17 residues. The CDR3 is CASSLAGRTGACYEQYF. DNA of the CDR3: TGTGCCAGCAGCTTGGCGGGACGGACAGGGGCGTGCTACGAGCAGTACTTC.

The chain employs TRBV30 and TRBJ1-2; perhaps TRBD1 as D (5 bases). This CDR3 is built from 14 residues. CDR1 is GTSNPN, CDR2 SVGIG, per germline (reference sequence). The ends were cut back, 4 bases at V and 3 bases at J, with 15 bases in the middle. The CDR3 is CAWTLKGRDYGYTF. CDR3 DNA sequence: TGTGCCTGGACCCTGAAGGGGCGAGACTATGGCTACACCTTC.

V gene TRBV21-1 combines with J gene TRBJ2-1; TRBD2, the D gene given by the table, was not confirmed from the DNA. TRBV21-1 is given as a pseudogene. This CDR3 contains 11 residues. CDR3: CASSNLNEQFF. CDR3 coding DNA: TGTGCCAGCAGCAATTTAAATGAGCAGTTCTTC.

The chain is built from TRBV28 and TRBJ1-2; 8 bases match TRBD1. Unmatched junction bases numbered 6, after V lost 6 bases and J lost 3 bases. Germline CDR1 reads MDHEN; CDR2 reads SYDVKM. This CDR3 spans 14 amino acids. The CDR3 region has the DNA TGTGCCAGCAGCTCCCGGACAGGGTACTATGGCTACACCTTC. Encoded protein: CASSSRTGYYGYTF.

V and J are TRBV19 and TRBJ1-1; D remains ambiguous. CDR1 LNHDA and CDR2 SQIVND come from the germline V gene (reference sequence). The CDR3 is made up of 12 amino acids. Trimming shortened V by 5 bases and J by 4 bases, and 8 bases separated the two germline ends. Here the CDR3 reads CASSAVATEAFF. The CDR3 DNA reads as TGTGCCAGTAGTGCAGTTGCCACTGAAGCTTTCTTT. Drawing the rest from reference TRBV19 and TRBJ1-1, the complete variable domain is DGGITQSPKYLFRKEGQNVTLSCEQNLNHDAMYWYRQDPGQGLRLIYYSQIVNDFQKGDIAEGYSVSREKKESFPLTVTSAQKNPTAFYLCASSAVATEAFFGQGTRLTVV.

V is TRBV4-1 and J is TRBJ2-7; no firm D call. Germline CDR1 MGHRA, CDR2 YSYEKL. This CDR3 spans 13 amino acids. The V and J ends lost 1 base and 2 bases respectively, with 6 bases between them. This CDR3 is CASSQGRAYEQYF. CDR3 coding DNA: TGCGCCAGCAGCCAAGGACGGGCCTACGAGCAGTACTTC.

The chain joins TRBV9 to TRBJ2-1, with D perhaps matching TRBD2 (6 bases). CDR1 and CDR2 (germline): SGDLS, YYNGEE. This CDR3 is built from 15 residues. V was clipped by 4 bases and J by 5 bases, with 16 bases between them. CDR3 coding DNA: TGTGCCAGCAGCATCCGGGACTTGGACAACAATGAGCAGTTCTTC. Its protein product is CASSIRDLDNNEQFF.

The chain links TRBV9 to TRBJ2-7, with unresolved D. V was cut by 4 bases and J by 3 bases, with 14 bases left in between. Germline lookup yields CDR1 SGDLS and CDR2 YYNGEE. This CDR3 comprises 14 residues. The CDR3 protein is CASSPHGDVYEQYF. Written as DNA, the CDR3 is TGTGCCAGCAGCCCTCATGGAGACGTCTACGAGCAGTACTTC.

This clone has just a few counts. The chain is built from TRBV25-1 and TRBJ2-1, with D possibly being TRBD2 (6 bases). Germline V gene sequence: CDR1 MGHDK, CDR2 SYGVNS. V lost 6 bases and J lost 1, with 10 bases in between. The CDR3 consists of 14 residues. CDR3 loop: CASRPTSSYNEQFF. CDR3 coding DNA: TGTGCCAGCAGGCCGACTAGTTCCTACAATGAGCAGTTCTTC.

The J gene is TRBJ1-5, the V gene TRBV18; no firm D call. This CDR3 contains 16 residues. Germline CDR1 and CDR2: KGHSH and LQKENI. Trimming cost V 0 bases and J 2 bases, with 11 bases left between them. The CDR3 reads CASSPPARAGNQPQHF. Here the CDR3 DNA reads TGTGCCAGCTCACCACCTGCCCGTGCGGGCAATCAGCCCCAGCATTTT. The full variable domain, its missing parts supplied by reference TRBV18 and TRBJ1-5, is NAGVMQNPRHLVRRRGQEARLRCSPMKGHSHVYWYRQLPEEGLKFMVYLQKENIIDESGMPKERFSAEFPKEGPSILRIQQVVRGDSAAYFCASSPPARAGNQPQHFGDGTRLSIL.

A few counts support this clone. The V call is TRBV27, the J call TRBJ2-7; tentatively, D is TRBD1 (5 bases). With 7 bases removed from V and 2 bases from J, the gap between germline ends came to 27 bases. Germline CDR1 and CDR2: MNHEY and SMNVEV (reference sequence). This CDR3 contains 18 residues. For the CDR3, the DNA is TGTGCCAGCACTCCCTCAGGCAGGGCGAATCTCCGGGCCTACGAGCAGTACTTC. As protein: CASTPSGRANLRAYEQYF.

This clone was counted only a few times. The chain recombines TRBV5-8 with TRBJ2-1, with D uncertain. Germline V gives CDR1 SGHTS, CDR2 YDEGEE. The CDR3 is 13 residues long. V lost 4 bases and J lost 0, with 5 bases in between. CDR3 coding DNA: TGTGCCAGCAGCAGTTACTCCTACAATGAGCAGTTCTTC. Translation gives CASSSYSYNEQFF.

This clone was seen once. This chain uses TRBV6-1 with TRBJ2-7; D remains unclear. This CDR3 has 15 amino acids. Germline CDR1 and CDR2: MNHNS and SASEGT. Trimming removed 2 bases at V and 2 bases at J, with 13 bases between. Written as DNA, the CDR3 is TGTGCCAGCAGTGAACCGGGCAGGAGAACCTACGAGCAGTACTTC. Its translation is CASSEPGRRTYEQYF.

V and J are TRBV4-3 and TRBJ2-2; D gene uncertain. Trimming stripped 0 bases from V and 12 bases from J, with 8 bases between. The CDR3 has 12 amino acids. Germline assignment: CDR1 LGHNA and CDR2 YSLEER. DNA of the CDR3: TGCGCCAGCAGCCAAGACGGCGTAAAGCTGTTTTTT. Translated, it gives CASSQDGVKLFF.

This clone occurred once. The chain has TRBV4-2 and TRBJ1-6, with D possibly TRBD1 on 6 matching bases. V gave up 1 base and J gave up 8 bases, with 18 bases separating them. The CDR3 is 17 amino acids. Looked up from germline, CDR1 is LGHNA and CDR2 is YNFKEQ. CDR3 sequence reads: CASSQAIPGAEDSPLHF. In DNA form, the CDR3 reads TGTGCCAGCAGCCAAGCCATCCCGGGGGCGGAAGATTCACCCCTCCACTTT.

This clone was detected once. This sequence joins TRBV6-5 and TRBJ2-7; 8 nucleotides agree with TRBD1. Losses at the gene ends were 6 bases for V and 4 bases for J; bases not matched to a gene: 11. This CDR3 has 15 amino acids. Germline V CDR1 and CDR2: MNHEY, SVGAGI. CDR3: CASSQAGGAKYEQYF. CDR3 nucleotide sequence: TGTGCCAGCAGCCAAGCAGGGGGCGCAAAATACGAGCAGTACTTC.

The rearrangement links TRBV4-2 to TRBJ2-1, with no clear D. CDR1 is LGHNA and CDR2 is YNFKEQ in the germline V gene. The V gene lost 3 bases and the J gene lost 7 bases, with 13 bases spanning the gap. CDR3 length: 14 amino acids. DNA for the CDR3: TGTGCCAGCAGCCACGCTACCTACCATAATGAGCAGTTCTTC. It is translated as CASSHATYHNEQFF.

The chain employs TRBV4-2 and TRBJ1-4, with TRBD1 matching over 7 bases. The CDR3 loop spans 16 amino acids. In germline, CDR1 is LGHNA, CDR2 YNFKEQ. Unmatched junction bases numbered 8, after V lost 0 bases and J lost 7 bases. DNA for the CDR3: TGTGCCAGCAGCCAAGATTTAAGGGGGCTGGTTGAAAAACTGTTTTTT. This translates into CASSQDLRGLVEKLFF.

CDR3 in DNA: TGTGCCAGCAGTTTCGACTGGGGCTATGGCTACACCTTC. Its translation is CASSFDWGYGYTF. The V call is TRBV27, the J call TRBJ1-2; D is ambiguous. Germline lookup yields CDR1 MNHEY and CDR2 SMNVEV (reference sequence). The CDR3 covers 13 residues. V was clipped by 3 bases and J by 4 bases, with 9 bases between them.

The gene calls are TRBV28 and TRBJ2-7; 8 positions match TRBD2. Germline V gene sequence: CDR1 MDHEN, CDR2 SYDVKM. The CDR3 totals 15 residues. V was clipped by 5 bases and J by 1 base; unmatched bases: 7. Here the CDR3 DNA reads TGTGCCAGCAGTAAAGCGGGAGCGACTTCCTACGAGCAGTACTTC. Amino acids: CASSKAGATSYEQYF.

This rearrangement joins TRBV24-1 to TRBJ1-2; D unresolved. Germline V CDR1 and CDR2: KGHDR, SFDVKD. CDR3 length: 13 amino acids. The ends were cut back, 7 bases at V and 5 bases at J, with 13 bases in the middle. DNA for the CDR3: TGTGCCACCAGCGAAGGGTTATGGTATGGCTACACCTTC. Amino acids: CATSEGLWYGYTF.

This sequence joins TRBV11-2 and TRBJ1-3; D unresolved. The CDR3 extends over 15 amino acids. The V and J ends lost 5 bases and 0 bases respectively, with 11 bases between them. Germline V gene lookup returns CDR1 SGHAT and CDR2 FQNNGV. The CDR3 bases are TGTGCCAGCAGCCGCAGACCCGGCTCTGGAAACACCATATATTTT. Translating gives CASSRRPGSGNTIYF.

V and J are TRBV27 and TRBJ2-3; either TRBD1 or TRBD2 may fit D (5 bases each). In germline, CDR1 is MNHEY, CDR2 SMNVEV (reference sequence). Trimming cost V 7 bases and J 0 bases, with 14 bases left between them. This CDR3 is built from 15 residues. Here the CDR3 reads CASMTGLTSTDTQYF. The CDR3 nucleotides are TGTGCCAGCATGACGGGGCTCACTAGCACAGATACGCAGTATTTT.

The chain couples TRBV19 to TRBJ2-7; TRBD2 might be the D (6 bases). Between the trimmed V and J ends, which lost 5 bases and 3 bases, there was a span of 20 bases. CDR1 and CDR2 (germline): LNHDA, SQIVND (reference sequence). This CDR3 is built from 16 residues. The CDR3 nucleotides are TGTGCCAGTAGTCCCTCCTCGGGACGGGGGATCTACGAGCAGTACTTC. It translates to CASSPSSGRGIYEQYF.

The chain joins TRBV6-5 to TRBJ2-5; D gene uncertain. The germline V gene encodes CDR1 MNHEY and CDR2 SVGAGI. There are 14 residues in the CDR3. V shed 6 bases and J shed 2 bases, with 13 bases lying between them. CDR3 in amino acids: CASRLGAGQETQYF. The CDR3 nucleotides are TGTGCCAGCAGGTTGGGCGCCGGACAAGAGACCCAGTACTTC.

The chain links TRBV6-4 to TRBJ2-5, with D perhaps TRBD1 or TRBD2 (5 bases each). Germline CDR1 is MRHNA and CDR2 is SNTAGT. V gave up 6 bases and J gave up 4 bases, with 12 bases separating them. This CDR3 is 13 amino acids long. CDR3: CASSRDLRETQYF. CDR3 bases: TGTGCCAGCAGCCGGGACCTGCGAGAGACCCAGTACTTC.

The chain is built from TRBV10-2 and TRBJ2-5; no reliable D call. Deletions cut 10 bases from V and 0 bases from J, with 6 bases between. The CDR3 is 11 residues long. The germline V gene has CDR1 WSHSY and CDR2 SAAADI. The CDR3 loop is CATTNQETQYF. CDR3 nucleotides: TGCGCCACCACAAACCAAGAGACCCAGTACTTC.